Listed here is a single T cell receptor (beta chain). No antigen is known for it. Base qualities are not at hand, and no much larger clone is one base apart. Library creation used the immunoSEQ multiplex PCR assay. Entries here come from immuneACCESS through TCRdb and include only in-frame sequences with V and J called. Some clones fail to appear in such tables; in the studies checked, an unresolved V gene covers under half of the shortfall, and the cause of the remainder is unknown. For this sample there are 150,000 to 200,000 clones; 70% to 90% appear just once. The top ten hold around 13% of the sample. The data originate from a study of control samples from healthy donors and cancer patients (dated by TCRdb to the early 2020s). Trimming leaves V shorter by 4 bases and J shorter by 9 bases, with the junction holding 11 bases beyond the gene matches. The germline V gene yields SGHAT for CDR1 and FQNNGV for CDR2. Including the terminal cysteine and phenylalanine, the CDR3 comprises 15 residues. Only CDR3 DNA is held: 45 bases, read in frame from base 1.

Source material: blood. This sequence originates from a young man in good health. In this chain, TRBV11-2 is recombined with TRBJ2-1; TRBD2 fits 8 bases in the junction. CDR3 protein: CASSWGLGRESEQFF. The DNA sequence reads TGTGCCAGCAGCTGGGGACTAGGACGAGAAAGTGAGCAGTTCTTC. Here the CDR3 is joined to the reference TRBV11-2 and TRBJ2-1 genes, and the full variable domain is: EAGVAQSPRYKIIEKRQSVAFWCNPISGHATLYWYQQILGQGPKLLIQFQNNGVVDDSQLPKDRFSAERLKGVDSTLKIQPAKLEDSAVYLCASSWGLGRESEQFFGPGTRLTVL.